This entry is about one T cell receptor beta chain. The germline gives CDR1 SQVTM, CDR2 ANQGSEA. V shed 7 bases, J shed 10 bases, and the junction held 14 bases outside the gene matches. The CDR3 extends over 16 amino acids. Generated by immunoSEQ multiplex PCR, the TCRdb table keeps only in-frame clones and is missing some. The table includes tens of thousands of clones, about nine tenths detected once. These data belong to a study of blood T cell repertoires in COVID-19. For the study at large: From the United States, Italy and Spain came samples of acute and convalescent COVID-19.

This sequence originates from a man aged 60-69 years with active COVID-19. Sequenced input: peripheral blood. V usage is TRBV29-1 and J usage is TRBJ2-1; 15 bases line up with TRBD2. The CDR3 bases are TGCAGCGCCGTACCGGGGACTAGCGGGAGGCTGGGGGAGCAGTTCTTC. It translates to CSAVPGTSGRLGEQFF.